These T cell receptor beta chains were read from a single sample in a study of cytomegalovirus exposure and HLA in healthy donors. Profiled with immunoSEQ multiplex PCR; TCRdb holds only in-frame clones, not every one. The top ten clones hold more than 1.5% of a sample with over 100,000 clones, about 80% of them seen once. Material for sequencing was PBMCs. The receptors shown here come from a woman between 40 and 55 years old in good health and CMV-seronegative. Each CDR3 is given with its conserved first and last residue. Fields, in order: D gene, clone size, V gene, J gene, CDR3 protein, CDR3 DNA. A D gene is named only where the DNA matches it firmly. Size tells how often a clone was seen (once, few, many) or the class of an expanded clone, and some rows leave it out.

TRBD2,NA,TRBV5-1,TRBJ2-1,CASGFATSGRRGSYNEQFF,TGCGCCAGCGGATTTGCCACTAGCGGGAGGAGGGGCTCCTACAATGAGCAGTTCTTC
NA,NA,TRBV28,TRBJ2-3,CASQPTPGDTQYF,TGTGCCAGCCAGCCTACCCCAGGGGATACGCAGTATTTT
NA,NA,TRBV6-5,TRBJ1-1,CASSVGGEEAFF,TGTGCCAGCAGTGTCGGTGGAGAAGAAGCTTTCTTT
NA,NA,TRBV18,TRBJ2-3,CASSPSKSNTQYF,TGTGCCAGCTCACCCAGTAAATCAAATACGCAGTATTTT
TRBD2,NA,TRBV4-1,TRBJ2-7,CASSDTSGRLDEQYF,TGCGCCAGCAGCGACACCAGCGGGAGGCTCGACGAGCAGTACTTC
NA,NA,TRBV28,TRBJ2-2,CVSSLRGISGELFF,TGTGTCAGCAGTTTAAGGGGAATTTCTGGGGAGCTGTTTTTT
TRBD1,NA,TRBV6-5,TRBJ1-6,CASSYRDSVNSPLHF,TGTGCCAGCAGTTACAGGGACAGCGTTAATTCACCCCTCCACTTT
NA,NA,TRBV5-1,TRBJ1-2,CASSLGGTVYGYTF,TGCGCCAGCAGCTTGGGCGGGACCGTCTATGGCTACACCTTC
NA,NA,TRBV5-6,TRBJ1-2,CASSLASYGYTF,TGTGCCAGCAGCTTGGCTTCCTATGGCTACACCTTC
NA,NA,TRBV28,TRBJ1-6,CATCPGWGSPLHF,TGTGCCACCTGTCCAGGGTGGGGTTCACCCCTCCACTTT
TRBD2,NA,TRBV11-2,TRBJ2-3,CASSQGTSGSDTQYF,TGTGCCAGCAGCCAAGGTACTAGCGGGAGTGATACGCAGTATTTT
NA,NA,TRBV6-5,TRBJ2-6,CASSYSRAGANVLTF,TGTGCCAGCAGTTACTCTCGAGCTGGGGCCAACGTCCTGACTTTC
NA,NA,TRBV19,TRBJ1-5,CASTPVAGVGQPQHF,TGTGCCAGTACCCCAGTGGCAGGGGTGGGTCAGCCCCAGCATTTT
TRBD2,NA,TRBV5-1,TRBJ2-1,CASTLGGVDEQFF,TGCGCCAGCACCCTGGGGGGGGTGGATGAGCAGTTCTTC
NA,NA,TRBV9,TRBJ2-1,CASSAPRRNEQFF,TGTGCCAGCAGCGCCCCTCGGAGGAATGAGCAGTTCTTC
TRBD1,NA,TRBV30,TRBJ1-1,CAWRGQLNTEAFF,TGTGCCTGGAGGGGACAGTTGAACACTGAAGCTTTCTTT
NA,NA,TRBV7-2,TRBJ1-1,CASSSLNLNEAFF,TGTGCCAGCAGCAGCCTGAACCTAAATGAAGCTTTCTTT
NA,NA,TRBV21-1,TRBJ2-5,CASSIDRCGETQYF,TGTGCCAGCAGCATCGACCGGTGCGGAGAGACCCAGTACTTC
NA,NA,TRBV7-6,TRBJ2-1,CASSLVPGNEQFF,TGTGCCAGCAGCTTAGTACCCGGCAATGAGCAGTTCTTC
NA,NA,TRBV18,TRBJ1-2,CASSPRQGHGYTF,TGTGCCAGCTCACCACGTCAGGGGCATGGCTACACCTTC
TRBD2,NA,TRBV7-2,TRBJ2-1,CASSPRGGRARNEQFF,TGTGCCAGCAGCCCGAGAGGTGGGAGGGCCCGCAATGAGCAGTTCTTC
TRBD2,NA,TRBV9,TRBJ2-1,CASTRLGGNEQFF,TGTGCCAGCACTCGCTTGGGGGGGAATGAGCAGTTCTTC
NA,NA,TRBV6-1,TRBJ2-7,CASSAPSYEQYF,TGTGCCAGCAGTGCTCCTTCTTACGAGCAGTACTTC
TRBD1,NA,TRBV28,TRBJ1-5,CASSRTGVQPQHF,TGTGCCAGCAGTCGAACAGGGGTTCAGCCCCAGCATTTT
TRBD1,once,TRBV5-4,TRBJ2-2,CASSSDRGTGELFF,TGTGCCAGCAGCTCCGACAGGGGGACCGGGGAGCTGTTTTTT
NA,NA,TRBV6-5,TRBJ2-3,CASSYSGSFTDTQYF,TGTGCCAGCAGTTACTCGGGCAGCTTCACAGATACGCAGTATTTT
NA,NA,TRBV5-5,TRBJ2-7,CASRLQGEQYF,TGTGCCAGCAGATTGCAGGGGGAGCAGTACTTC
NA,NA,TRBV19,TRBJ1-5,CASSSIQGQPQHF,TGTGCCAGTAGTTCAATCCAGGGTCAGCCCCAGCATTTT
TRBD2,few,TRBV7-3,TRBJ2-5,CASSPRGTSGSSRETQYF,TGTGCCAGCAGCCCGCGCGGGACTAGCGGGAGTAGCAGAGAGACCCAGTACTTC
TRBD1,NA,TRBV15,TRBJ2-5,CATSVPGGQGARGHQETQYF,TGTGCCACCAGCGTCCCCGGGGGACAGGGGGCGCGAGGCCACCAAGAGACCCAGTACTTC
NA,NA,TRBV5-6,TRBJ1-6,CASSRQGSYNSPLHF,TGTGCCAGCAGTCGCCAGGGATCCTATAATTCACCCCTCCACTTT
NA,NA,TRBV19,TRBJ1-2,CASTNMSPGSSYGYTF,TGTGCCAGTACCAACATGAGCCCAGGAAGTTCCTATGGCTACACCTTC
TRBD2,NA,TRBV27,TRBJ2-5,CASTWTSASMETQYF,TGTGCCAGCACATGGACTAGTGCGTCGATGGAGACCCAGTACTTC
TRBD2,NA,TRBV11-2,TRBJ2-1,CASSLYRTSGMGNEQFF,TGTGCCAGCAGCCTGTACCGGACTAGCGGGATGGGTAATGAGCAGTTCTTC
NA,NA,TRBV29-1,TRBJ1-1,CSVEDTGKVLTEAFF,TGCAGCGTTGAAGATACAGGAAAGGTGTTAACTGAAGCTTTCTTT
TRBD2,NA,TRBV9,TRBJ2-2,CASSVGGGTGELFF,TGTGCCAGCAGCGTGGGCGGGGGGACCGGGGAGCTGTTTTTT
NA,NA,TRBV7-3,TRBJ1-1,CASSLLGNTEAFF,TGTGCCAGCAGCTTACTAGGAAACACTGAAGCTTTCTTT
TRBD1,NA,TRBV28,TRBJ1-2,CASSNGQSQGYGYTF,TGTGCCAGCAGCAACGGACAATCACAGGGGTATGGCTACACCTTC
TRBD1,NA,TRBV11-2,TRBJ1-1,CASEAGTGGGTEAFF,TGTGCCAGCGAAGCGGGGACAGGGGGCGGTACTGAAGCTTTCTTT
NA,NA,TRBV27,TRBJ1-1,CASSLDSLGGAEAFF,TGTGCCAGCAGTTTAGACAGCCTAGGGGGGGCTGAAGCTTTCTTT
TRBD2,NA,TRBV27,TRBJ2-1,CASSMPTSGSRNNEQFF,TGTGCCAGCAGTATGCCGACTAGCGGGAGCCGTAACAATGAGCAGTTCTTC
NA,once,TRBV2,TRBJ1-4,CASTPLEKLFF,TGTGCCAGCACCCCCCTTGAAAAACTGTTTTTT
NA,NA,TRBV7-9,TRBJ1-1,CASNPVQHAEAFF,TGTGCCAGCAACCCCGTTCAACACGCTGAAGCTTTCTTT
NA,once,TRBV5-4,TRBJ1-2,CASSSILTRGSNYGYTF,TGTGCCAGCAGCTCTATACTCACTCGGGGGTCTAACTATGGCTACACCTTC
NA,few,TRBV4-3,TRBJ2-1,CASSQASGDNEQFF,TGCGCCAGCAGCCAAGCCTCCGGGGACAATGAGCAGTTCTTC
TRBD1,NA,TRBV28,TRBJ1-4,CASGTGNEKLFF,TGTGCCAGCGGGACAGGCAATGAAAAACTGTTTTTT
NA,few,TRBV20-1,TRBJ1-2,CSARWGGYTF,TGCAGTGCTAGGTGGGGCGGCTACACCTTC
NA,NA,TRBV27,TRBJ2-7,CASSLDSAYEQYF,TGTGCCAGCAGTTTAGACAGTGCCTACGAGCAGTACTTC
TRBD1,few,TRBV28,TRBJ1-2,CASSLQGAWYGYTF,TGTGCCAGCAGTCTTCAGGGGGCATGGTATGGCTACACCTTC